These T cell receptor beta chains were read from a single sample in a study of blood T cells in healthy people across ages. TCRdb re-analysed the 5' RACE reads in MiXCR, keeping a single row per CDR3 protein. The top ten clones hold over 5% of a sample with roughly 1,300,000 distinct CDR3 sequences, around 59% of them seen once. Sequenced: blood. The receptors stem from a man younger than 35 in good health. Both conserved end residues are part of each CDR3. D genes are given only for firm matches. Clone size is not always given. Where it is, it says once, few, many or a class for expanded clones.

d_call cdr3_length j_call v_call clone_size cdr3_aa cdr3_nt
- 15 TRBJ2-5 TRBV24-1 - CATSDFLDSQETQYF TGTGCCACCAGTGATTTTCTGGACAGTCAAGAGACCCAGTACTTC
TRBD1 14 TRBJ2-7 TRBV6-1 - CASTSQGAWDEQYF TGTGCCAGCACAAGCCAGGGGGCGTGGGACGAGCAGTACTTC
TRBD1 15 TRBJ2-4 TRBV2 - CASIDRGASKNIQYF TGTGCCAGCATAGACAGGGGGGCCTCCAAAAACATTCAGTACTTC
- 13 TRBJ1-5 TRBV20-1 - CSARMFSNQPQHF TGCAGTGCTAGAATGTTCAGCAATCAGCCCCAGCATTTT
TRBD2 15 TRBJ2-5 TRBV20-1 few CSAIRTGTSGETQYF TGCAGTGCTATACGAACCGGGACTAGCGGAGAGACCCAGTACTTC
TRBD1 14 TRBJ2-3 TRBV7-7 few CASSPSAGGDTQYF TGTGCCAGCAGCCCCTCGGCAGGGGGAGATACGCAGTATTTT
TRBD1 15 TRBJ2-4 TRBV11-2 - CASSPHRDRQNIQYF TGTGCCAGCAGCCCCCACCGGGACAGACAAAACATTCAGTACTTC
TRBD2 16 TRBJ2-7 TRBV30 few CAWSPPRSGRTYEQYF TGTGCCTGGAGTCCCCCCCGCAGCGGGAGGACCTACGAGCAGTACTTC
- 19 TRBJ2-1 TRBV25-1 many CASSDIRRDTISSYNEQFF TGTGCCAGCAGTGACATACGTCGGGACACCATAAGCTCCTACAATGAGCAGTTCTTC
- 13 TRBJ1-1 TRBV6-5 - CASSSHTQEEAFF TGTGCCAGCAGTTCACATACCCAGGAGGAAGCTTTCTTT
- 14 TRBJ1-6 TRBV27 - CASRPTGYPPTLHF TGTGCCAGCAGACCTACAGGGTACCCTCCCACCCTCCACTTT
TRBD2 15 TRBJ2-5 TRBV4-3 few CASSQDWLAGETQYF TGCGCCAGCAGCCAAGATTGGCTAGCGGGAGAGACCCAGTACTTC
- 14 TRBJ1-1 TRBV19 - CASSIAGGQNEAFF TGTGCCAGTAGTATAGCTGGAGGCCAGAACGAAGCTTTCTTT
TRBD2 16 TRBJ2-7 TRBV29-1 once CSVEAPRTSGTYEQYF TGCAGCGTTGAGGCCCCCAGGACTAGCGGAACCTACGAGCAGTACTTC
- 14 TRBJ1-2 TRBV6-6 - CASSFTTGLRGYTF TGTGCCAGCAGTTTTACAACGGGACTGAGGGGCTACACCTTC
- 15 TRBJ2-1 TRBV5-1 - CASSLGAIWDNEQFF TGCGCCAGCAGCTTGGGAGCAATTTGGGACAATGAGCAGTTCTTC
TRBD2 16 TRBJ2-3 TRBV12-3/TRBV12-4 - CASNRLSGRGTDTQYF TGTGCCAGCAACCGACTGAGCGGGAGAGGAACAGATACGCAGTATTTT
- 14 TRBJ2-7 TRBV2 - CASSPGRTFGEQYF TGTGCCAGCAGCCCGGGACGTACCTTCGGCGAGCAGTACTTC